This T cell receptor (beta chain) was sequenced in a study of blood T cell repertoires in COVID-19. Looking at the study overall: Italy, Spain and the United States were the sources of the convalescent and acute COVID-19 samples. T cells, B-cell-depleted T cells, or PBMCs supplied cDNA or gDNA.

Study processing details: Amplification of reference gene primers provided the estimated nucleated cell counts. Some clones are missing from TCRdb's copy, which holds only in-frame ones; the method was immunoSEQ multiplex PCR. V and J calls and clone size are given by that table; D and trimming were obtained from the DNA. The sample has about 250,000 clones, approximately 88% seen once. After removal of 5 bases from V and 9 bases from J, the junction contained 4 bases not matched to a gene. Germline CDR1 reads KGHDR; CDR2 reads SFDVKD. The CDR3 is made up of 12 amino acids. Source material: peripheral blood. The chain joins TRBV24-1 to TRBJ2-3; 7 bases are shared with TRBD2. The clonotype originates from a woman in her thirties or forties who had recovered from COVID-19. DNA of the CDR3: TGTGCCACCAGTGGTGGGGGGGAGACGCAGTATTTT. Its translation is CATSGGGETQYF.